This is a list of T cell receptor beta chains from one sample in a study of T cells in Graves' hyperthyroidism and ophthalmopathy. Each CDR3 protein gets one entry after TCRdb re-called the multiplex PCR reads with MiXCR. The profile shows around 350,000 distinct CDR3 sequences, about 18% of them singletons. Sequencing was carried out using blood. These receptors originate from a woman aged 18 to 35 with Graves' hyperthyroidism. CDR3s include the opening cysteine and the closing phenylalanine or tryptophan. A D gene is named only where the DNA matches it firmly.

TRBV6-5 - 16 CASSYSRVAANTEAFF
TRBV7-8 - 16 CASSLLHGDGFETQYF
TRBV11-1 - 16 CASSDGSGGVNTEAFF
TRBV6-5 - 15 CASSLTTEPNTEAFF
TRBV15 TRBD1 14 CATSNQGESSEQYF
TRBV10-3 - 14 CAISEGQGMRGYTF
TRBV7-2 - 12 CASSLTWDIQYF
TRBV18 TRBD2 17 CASSRGTSGDQQETQYF
TRBV13 - 16 CASSIREPSTNEKLFF
TRBV24-1 - 12 CATSELGYGYSF
TRBV6-1 - 13 CASRQTGLYGYTF
TRBV20-1 - 14 CSANSEGSGGELFF
TRBV18 - 15 CASSPSEGARTEAFF
TRBV2 TRBD2 17 CASSSDRLAVLLETQYF
TRBV24-1 TRBD2 15 CATSDSRGGQETQYF
TRBV9 TRBD1 13 CASSVDFRDRQYF
TRBV5-1 - 14 CASSLGRQSYEQYF
TRBV28 TRBD1 14 CASSPPGQLFEQYF
TRBV7-9 - 15 CASSRRKALGTEALF
TRBV7-8 - 14 CASSWGVANTEAFF
TRBV6-1 - 16 CASSDRAGGLGDTIYF
TRBV11-1 TRBD1 15 CASSWRDSKNTEAFF
TRBV15 - 14 CATSREVWGTEAFF
TRBV4-2 TRBD2 14 CACSGGRTQETQYF
TRBV4-2 - 17 CASSQDPSYYSNQPQHF
TRBV12-3/TRBV12-4 - 14 CASSSSTEPGELFF
TRBV6-5 - 13 CASSYRRQETQYF
TRBV29-1 - 13 CSTATTGRETQYF
TRBV20-1 TRBD2 15 CSATGLAGAIGELFF
TRBV3-1 - 13 CASSQEGGYEQYF
TRBV27 TRBD1 15 CASKLGGGSNYGYTF
TRBV10-3 TRBD1 9 CVIQGGPFF
TRBV6-1 - 12 CASSRTGLEAFF
TRBV18 TRBD1 15 CASSPNRTGNQPQHF
TRBV6-1 - 15 CASSEAASSGNTIYF
TRBV27 TRBD2 14 CASRGTSESYEQYF
TRBV12-3/TRBV12-4 - 14 CASSFGGALNEQYF
TRBV29-1 - 10 CSVREETQYF
TRBV19 TRBD1 14 CASGTDASTYGYTF
TRBV12-3/TRBV12-4 - 15 CASSPGQWAKETQYF
TRBV20-1 - 14 CSALQGVSNYGYTF
TRBV6-4 TRBD1 16 CASSALPGQGRETQYF
TRBV15 - 15 CATSRDGPAGGEQYF
TRBV5-1 - 13 CASSLVDNYGYTF
TRBV28 TRBD2 16 CASSKTSGPRQETQYF
TRBV18 TRBD2 16 CASSPKLAGGQETQYF